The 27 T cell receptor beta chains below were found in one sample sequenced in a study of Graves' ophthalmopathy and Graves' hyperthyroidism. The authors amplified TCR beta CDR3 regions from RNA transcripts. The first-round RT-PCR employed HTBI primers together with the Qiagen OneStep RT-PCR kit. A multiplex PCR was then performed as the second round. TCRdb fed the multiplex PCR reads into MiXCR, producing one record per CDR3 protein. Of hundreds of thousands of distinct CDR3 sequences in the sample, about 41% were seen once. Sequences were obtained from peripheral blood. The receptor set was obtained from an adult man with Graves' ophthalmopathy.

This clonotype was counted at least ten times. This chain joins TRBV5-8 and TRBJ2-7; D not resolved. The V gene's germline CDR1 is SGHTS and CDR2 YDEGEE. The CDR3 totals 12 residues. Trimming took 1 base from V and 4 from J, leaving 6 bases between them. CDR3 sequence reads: CASSLPGYEQYF. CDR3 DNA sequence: TGTGCCAGCAGCTTGCCTGGGTACGAGCAGTACTTC.

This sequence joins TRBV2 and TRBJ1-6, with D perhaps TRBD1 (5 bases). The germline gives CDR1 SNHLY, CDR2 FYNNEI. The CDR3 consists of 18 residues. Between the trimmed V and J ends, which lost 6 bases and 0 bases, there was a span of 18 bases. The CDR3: CASSYSGTSNSYNSPLHF. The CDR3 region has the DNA TGTGCCAGCAGCTATTCCGGGACTTCTAACTCCTATAATTCACCCCTCCACTTT.

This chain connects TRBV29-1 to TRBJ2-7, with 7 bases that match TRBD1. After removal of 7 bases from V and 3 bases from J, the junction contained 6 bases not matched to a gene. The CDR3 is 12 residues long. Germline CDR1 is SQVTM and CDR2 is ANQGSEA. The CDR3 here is CSAEGAGYEQYF. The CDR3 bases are TGCAGCGCTGAGGGGGCTGGCTACGAGCAGTACTTC.

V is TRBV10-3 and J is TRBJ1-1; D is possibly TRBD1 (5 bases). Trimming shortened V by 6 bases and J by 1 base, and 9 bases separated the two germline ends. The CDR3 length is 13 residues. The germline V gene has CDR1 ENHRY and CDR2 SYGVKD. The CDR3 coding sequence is TGTGCCATCAGGGAGCAGGGGAACACTGAAGCTTTCTTT. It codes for CAIREQGNTEAFF.

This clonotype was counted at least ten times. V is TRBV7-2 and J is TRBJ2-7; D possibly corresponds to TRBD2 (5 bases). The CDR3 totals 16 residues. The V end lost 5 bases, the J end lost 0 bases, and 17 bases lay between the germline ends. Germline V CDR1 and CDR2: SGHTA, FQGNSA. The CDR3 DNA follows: TGTGCCAGCAGCCCCACTAGACAACTGAGCTCCTACGAGCAGTACTTC. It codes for CASSPTRQLSSYEQYF.

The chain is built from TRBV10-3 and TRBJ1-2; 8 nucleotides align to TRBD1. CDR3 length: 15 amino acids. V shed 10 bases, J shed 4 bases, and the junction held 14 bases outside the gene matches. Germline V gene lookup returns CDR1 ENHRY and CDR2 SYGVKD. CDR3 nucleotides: TGTGCCAGTGACAGGGGACCTCCAGGGGCCTATGGCTACACCTTC. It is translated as CASDRGPPGAYGYTF.

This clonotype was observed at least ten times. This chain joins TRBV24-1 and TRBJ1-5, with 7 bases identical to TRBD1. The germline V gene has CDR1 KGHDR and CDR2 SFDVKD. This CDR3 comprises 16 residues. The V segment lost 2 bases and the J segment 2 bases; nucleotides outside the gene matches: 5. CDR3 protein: CATSDSRDRRNQPQHF. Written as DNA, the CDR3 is TGTGCCACCAGTGATTCCCGGGACAGACGCAATCAGCCCCAGCATTTT.

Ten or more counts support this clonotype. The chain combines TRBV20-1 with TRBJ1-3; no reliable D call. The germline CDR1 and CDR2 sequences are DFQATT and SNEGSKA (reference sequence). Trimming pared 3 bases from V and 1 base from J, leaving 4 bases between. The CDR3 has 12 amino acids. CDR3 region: CSARISGNTIYF. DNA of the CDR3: TGCAGTGCTAGGATATCTGGAAACACCATATATTTT.

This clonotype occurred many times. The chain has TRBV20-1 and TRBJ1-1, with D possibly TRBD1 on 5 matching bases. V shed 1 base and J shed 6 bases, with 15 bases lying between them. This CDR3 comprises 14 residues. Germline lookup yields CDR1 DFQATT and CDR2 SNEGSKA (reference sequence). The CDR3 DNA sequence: TGCAGTGCTAGAGCTCAGGGAGGGGTCCCTGAAGCTTTCTTT. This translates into CSARAQGGVPEAFF.

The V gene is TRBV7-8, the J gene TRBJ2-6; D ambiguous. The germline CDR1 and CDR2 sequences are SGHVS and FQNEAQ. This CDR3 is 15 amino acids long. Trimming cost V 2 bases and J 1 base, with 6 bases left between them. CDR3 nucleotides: TGTGCCAGCAGCTTAACAACTTCTGGGGCCAACGTCCTGACTTTC. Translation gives CASSLTTSGANVLTF.

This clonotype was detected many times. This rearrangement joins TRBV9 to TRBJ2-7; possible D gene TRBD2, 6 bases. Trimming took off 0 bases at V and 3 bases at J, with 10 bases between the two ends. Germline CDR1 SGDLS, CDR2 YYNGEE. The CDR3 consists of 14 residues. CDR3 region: CASSVGPGGYEQYF. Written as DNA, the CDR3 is TGTGCCAGCAGCGTAGGGCCCGGGGGCTACGAGCAGTACTTC.

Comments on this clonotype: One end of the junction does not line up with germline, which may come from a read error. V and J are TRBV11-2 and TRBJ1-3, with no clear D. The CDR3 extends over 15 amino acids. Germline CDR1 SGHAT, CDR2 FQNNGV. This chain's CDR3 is CASSQRFLSGNTIYF. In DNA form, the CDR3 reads TGCGCCAGCAGCCAAAGGTTCCTCTCTGGAAACACCATATATTTT.

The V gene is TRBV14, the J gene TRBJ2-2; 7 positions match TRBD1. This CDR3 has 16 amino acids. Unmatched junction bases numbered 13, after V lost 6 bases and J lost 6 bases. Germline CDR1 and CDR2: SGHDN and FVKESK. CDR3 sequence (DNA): TGTGCCAGCAGTACCCAGACAGGGTTGTTATCCGGGGAGCTGTTTTTT. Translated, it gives CASSTQTGLLSGELFF.

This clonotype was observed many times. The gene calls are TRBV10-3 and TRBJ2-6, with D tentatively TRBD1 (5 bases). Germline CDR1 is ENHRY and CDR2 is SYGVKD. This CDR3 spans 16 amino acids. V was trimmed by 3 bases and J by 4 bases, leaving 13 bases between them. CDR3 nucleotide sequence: TGTGCCATCAGTGACACCAGGGATCCCGGGGCCAACGTCCTGACTTTC. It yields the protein CAISDTRDPGANVLTF.

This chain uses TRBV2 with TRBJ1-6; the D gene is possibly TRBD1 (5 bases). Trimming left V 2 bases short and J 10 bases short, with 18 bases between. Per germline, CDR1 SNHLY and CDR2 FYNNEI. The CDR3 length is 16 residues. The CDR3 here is CASSELGGLRGSPLHF. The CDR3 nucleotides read TGTGCCAGCAGTGAATTGGGGGGTCTCCGTGGATCACCCCTCCACTTT.

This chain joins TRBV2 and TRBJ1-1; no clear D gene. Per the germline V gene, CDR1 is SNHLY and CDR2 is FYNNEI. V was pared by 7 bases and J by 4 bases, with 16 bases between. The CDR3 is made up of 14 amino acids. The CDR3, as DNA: TGTGCCAGCAAAGCGGACCCGTCGTTCACTGAAGCTTTCTTT. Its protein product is CASKADPSFTEAFF.

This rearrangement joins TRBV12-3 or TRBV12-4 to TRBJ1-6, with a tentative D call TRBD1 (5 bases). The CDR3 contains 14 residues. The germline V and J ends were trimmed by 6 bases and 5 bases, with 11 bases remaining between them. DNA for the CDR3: TGTGCCAGCAGCCAGACAGAAGATAATTCACCCCTCCACTTT. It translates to CASSQTEDNSPLHF.

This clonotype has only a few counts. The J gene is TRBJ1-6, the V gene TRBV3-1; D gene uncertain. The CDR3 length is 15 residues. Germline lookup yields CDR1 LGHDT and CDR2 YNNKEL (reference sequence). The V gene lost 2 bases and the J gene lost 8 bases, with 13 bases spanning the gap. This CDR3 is CASSQLLLLDSPLHF. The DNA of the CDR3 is TGTGCCAGCAGCCAACTTTTACTTCTTGATTCACCCCTCCACTTT.

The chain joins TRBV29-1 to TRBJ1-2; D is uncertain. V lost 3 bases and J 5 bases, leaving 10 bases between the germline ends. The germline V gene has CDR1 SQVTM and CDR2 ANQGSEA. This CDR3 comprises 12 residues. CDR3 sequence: CSVDGRIYGYTF. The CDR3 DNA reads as TGCAGCGTTGACGGACGGATATATGGCTACACCTTC.

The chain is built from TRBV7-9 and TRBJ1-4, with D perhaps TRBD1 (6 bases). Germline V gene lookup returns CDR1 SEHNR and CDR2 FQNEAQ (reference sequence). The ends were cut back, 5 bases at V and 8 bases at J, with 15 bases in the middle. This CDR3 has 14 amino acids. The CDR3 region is CASSQGGTEEKLFF. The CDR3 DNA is TGTGCCAGCAGCCAAGGGGGGACTGAAGAAAAACTGTTTTTT.

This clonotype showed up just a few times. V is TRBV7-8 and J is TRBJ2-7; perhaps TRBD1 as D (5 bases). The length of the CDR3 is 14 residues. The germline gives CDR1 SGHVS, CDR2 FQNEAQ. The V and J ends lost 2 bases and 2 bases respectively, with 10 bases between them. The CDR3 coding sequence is TGTGCCAGCAGCTTAAGGGTCAGGGCCTACGAGCAGTACTTC. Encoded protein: CASSLRVRAYEQYF.

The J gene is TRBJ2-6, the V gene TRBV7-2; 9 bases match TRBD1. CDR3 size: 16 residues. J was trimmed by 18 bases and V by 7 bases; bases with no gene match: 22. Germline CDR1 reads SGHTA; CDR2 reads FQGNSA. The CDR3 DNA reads TGTGCCAGCACCCATTCGCCTCGGGGACAGGGACTACAAGAGACTTTC. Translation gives CASTHSPRGQGLQETF.

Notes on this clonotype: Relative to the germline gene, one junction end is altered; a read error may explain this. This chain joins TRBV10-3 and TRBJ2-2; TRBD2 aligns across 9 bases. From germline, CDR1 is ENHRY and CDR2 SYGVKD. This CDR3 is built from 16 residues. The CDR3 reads CASRGIAGANTGGLFF. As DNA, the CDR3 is TGTGCCAGCAGGGGAATAGCGGGAGCGAACACCGGGGGGCTGTTTTTT.

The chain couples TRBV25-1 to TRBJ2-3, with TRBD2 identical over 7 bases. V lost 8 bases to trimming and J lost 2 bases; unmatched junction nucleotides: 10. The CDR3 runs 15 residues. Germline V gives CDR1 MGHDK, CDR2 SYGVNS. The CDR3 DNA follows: TGTGCCAGCTTGGTTCTAGCGGCCCTCACAGATACGCAGTATTTT. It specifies CASLVLAALTDTQYF.

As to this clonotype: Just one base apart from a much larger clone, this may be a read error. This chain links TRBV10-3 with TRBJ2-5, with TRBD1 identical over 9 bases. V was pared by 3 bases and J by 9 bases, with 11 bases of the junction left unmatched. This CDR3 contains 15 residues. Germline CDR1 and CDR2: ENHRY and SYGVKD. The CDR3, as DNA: TGTGCCATCAGTGATAGTTTACAGGGGGCTGAGGCCCAGTACTTC. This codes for CAISDSLQGAEAQYF.

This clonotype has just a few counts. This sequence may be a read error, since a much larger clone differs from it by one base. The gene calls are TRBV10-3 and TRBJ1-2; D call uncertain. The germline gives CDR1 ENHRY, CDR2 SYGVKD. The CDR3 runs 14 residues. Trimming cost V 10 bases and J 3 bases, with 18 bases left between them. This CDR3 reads CATSDRADHYGYTF. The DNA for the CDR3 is TGTGCCACCAGCGACCGAGCTGATCACTATGGCTACACCTTC.

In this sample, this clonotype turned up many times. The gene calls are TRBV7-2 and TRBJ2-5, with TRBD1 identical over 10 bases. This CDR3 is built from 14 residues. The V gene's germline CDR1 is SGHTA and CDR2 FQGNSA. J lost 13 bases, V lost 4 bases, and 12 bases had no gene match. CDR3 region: CASSSVGQGGRRYF. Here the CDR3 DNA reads TGTGCCAGCAGCTCTGTCGGACAGGGGGGTCGGCGGTACTTC. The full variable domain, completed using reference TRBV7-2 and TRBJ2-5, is GAGVSQSPSNKVTEKGKDVELRCDPISGHTALYWYRQSLGQGLEFLIYFQGNSAPDKSGLPSDRFSAERTGGSVSTLTIQRTQQEDSAVYLCASSSVGQGGRRYFGPGTRLLVL.